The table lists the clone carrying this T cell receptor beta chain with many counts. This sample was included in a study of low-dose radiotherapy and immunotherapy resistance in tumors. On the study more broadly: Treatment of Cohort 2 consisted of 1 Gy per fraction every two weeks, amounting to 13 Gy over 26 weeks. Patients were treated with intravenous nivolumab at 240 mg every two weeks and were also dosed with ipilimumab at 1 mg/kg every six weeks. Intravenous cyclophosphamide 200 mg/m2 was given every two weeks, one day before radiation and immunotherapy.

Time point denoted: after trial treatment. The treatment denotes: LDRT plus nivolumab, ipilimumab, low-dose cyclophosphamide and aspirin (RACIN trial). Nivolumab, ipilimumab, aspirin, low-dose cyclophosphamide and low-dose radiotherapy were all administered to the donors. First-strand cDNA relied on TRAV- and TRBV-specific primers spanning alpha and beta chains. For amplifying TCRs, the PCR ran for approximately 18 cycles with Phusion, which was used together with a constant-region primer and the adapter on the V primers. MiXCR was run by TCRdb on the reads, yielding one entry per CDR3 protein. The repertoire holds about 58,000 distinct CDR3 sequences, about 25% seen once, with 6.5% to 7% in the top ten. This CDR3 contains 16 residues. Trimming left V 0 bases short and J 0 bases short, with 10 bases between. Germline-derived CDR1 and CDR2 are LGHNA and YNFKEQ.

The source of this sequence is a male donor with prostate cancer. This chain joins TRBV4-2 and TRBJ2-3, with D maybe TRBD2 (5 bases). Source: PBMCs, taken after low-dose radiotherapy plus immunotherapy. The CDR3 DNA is TGTGCCAGCAGCCAAGAACAAGCGGTTAGCACAGATACGCAGTATTTT. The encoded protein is CASSQEQAVSTDTQYF.